This TCR beta chain is from a study of blood T cell repertoires in COVID-19. Study-level background: Samples of COVID-19 (acute and convalescent) were obtained from the United States, Italy and Spain.

This CDR3 spans 17 amino acids. Trimming shortened V by 4 bases and J by 4 bases, and 21 bases separated the two germline ends. From germline, CDR1 is LGHNT and CDR2 FRNRAP. Here immunoSEQ multiplex PCR was the method, and the copy in TCRdb shows in-frame clones only, minus some. Here the sample spans about 300,000 clones, 65% to 90% being singletons. The study drew participants aged about 18 to 89 years from 24 US areas. In assigning cohorts, the study relied on participant-reported clinical history. The receptor comes from a man aged 25 to 45 who had recovered from COVID-19. This chain connects TRBV12-5 to TRBJ2-3, with D perhaps matching TRBD2 (6 bases). Sequenced: PBMCs or T cells enriched from blood (not recorded which). CDR3 in amino acids: CASGWGVSPGGADTQYF. As DNA, the CDR3 is TGTGCTAGTGGTTGGGGGGTGTCCCCGGGCGGGGCAGATACGCAGTATTTT.